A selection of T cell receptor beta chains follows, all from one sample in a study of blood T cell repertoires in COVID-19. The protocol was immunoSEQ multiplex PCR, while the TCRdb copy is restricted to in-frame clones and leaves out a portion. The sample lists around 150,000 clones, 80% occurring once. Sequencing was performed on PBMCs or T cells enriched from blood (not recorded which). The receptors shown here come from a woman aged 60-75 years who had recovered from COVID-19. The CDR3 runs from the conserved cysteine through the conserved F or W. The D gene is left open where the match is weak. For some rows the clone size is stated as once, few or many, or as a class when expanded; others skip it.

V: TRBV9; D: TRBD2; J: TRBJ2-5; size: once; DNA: TGTGCCAGCAGCCTAAGCGGGGGAAGACAAGAGACCCAGTACTTC; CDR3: CASSLSGGRQETQYF
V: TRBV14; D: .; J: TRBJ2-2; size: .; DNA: TGTGCCAGCAGCCCGGGGGGCTGGAACACCGGGGAGCTGTTTTTT; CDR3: CASSPGGWNTGELFF
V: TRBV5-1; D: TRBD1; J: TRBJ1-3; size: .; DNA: TGCGCCAGCAGCTTACAGGGGGCCCCTGGAAACACCATATATTTT; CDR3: CASSLQGAPGNTIYF
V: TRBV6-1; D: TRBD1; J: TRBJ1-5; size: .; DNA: TGTGCCAGCAGTGAATACTGGGACAGTCTCAATCAGCCCCAGCATTTT; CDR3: CASSEYWDSLNQPQHF
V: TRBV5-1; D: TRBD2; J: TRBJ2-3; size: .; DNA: TGCGCCAGCAGCTTGGCTGCTAGCGGGGGAGATCGCACAGATACGCAGTATTTT; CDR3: CASSLAASGGDRTDTQYF
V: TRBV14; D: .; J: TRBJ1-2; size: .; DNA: TGTGCCAGCAGCCAATCAAACTATGGCTACACCTTC; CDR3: CASSQSNYGYTF
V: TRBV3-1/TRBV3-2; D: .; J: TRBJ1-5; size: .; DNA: TGTGCCAGCAGCCAATTCTCCGGTAGCAATCAGCCCCAGCATTTT; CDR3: CASSQFSGSNQPQHF
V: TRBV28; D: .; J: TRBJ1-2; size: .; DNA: TGTGCCAGTACCCCTGGCCGGGGAAACCGCTATGGCTACACCTTC; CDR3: CASTPGRGNRYGYTF
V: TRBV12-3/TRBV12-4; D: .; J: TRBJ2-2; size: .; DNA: TGTGCCAGCCTCCCGACGGGGACCGGGGAGCTGTTTTTT; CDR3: CASLPTGTGELFF
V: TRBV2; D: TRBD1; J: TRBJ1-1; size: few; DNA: TGTGCCAGTGGACAGGGAATTATGAACACTGAAGCTTTCTTT; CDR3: CASGQGIMNTEAFF
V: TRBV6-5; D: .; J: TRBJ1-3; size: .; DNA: TGTGCCAGCAGTCCCTTAGGGGGCTCTGGAAACACCATATATTTT; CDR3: CASSPLGGSGNTIYF
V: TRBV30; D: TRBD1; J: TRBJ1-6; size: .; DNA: TGTGCCTGGAGTGTCGGGACAGGAGATTCACCCCTCCACTTT; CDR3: CAWSVGTGDSPLHF
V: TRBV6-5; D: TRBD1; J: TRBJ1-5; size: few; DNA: TGTGCCACCAGGGGACAGATGAATCAGCCCCAGCATTTT; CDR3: CATRGQMNQPQHF
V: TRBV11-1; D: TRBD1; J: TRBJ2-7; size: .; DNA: TGTGCCAGCAGCTTAACAGGGGAGCGATACGAGCAGTACTTC; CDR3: CASSLTGERYEQYF
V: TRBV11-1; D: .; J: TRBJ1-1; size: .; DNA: TGTGCCAGCAGCCCTAGCGGCCCCAAAGCTTTCTTT; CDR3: CASSPSGPKAFF
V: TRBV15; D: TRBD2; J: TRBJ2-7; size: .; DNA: TGTGCCACCAGCAGAGGAGGACTAGATGTCGAGCAGTACTTC; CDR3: CATSRGGLDVEQYF
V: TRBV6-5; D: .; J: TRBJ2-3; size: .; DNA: TGTGCCAGCAGTAATGTGGGGGCGGACACAGATACGCAGTATTTT; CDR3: CASSNVGADTDTQYF
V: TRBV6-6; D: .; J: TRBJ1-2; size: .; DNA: TGTGCCAGCATGGCAGGTGGCTACACCTTC; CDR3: CASMAGGYTF
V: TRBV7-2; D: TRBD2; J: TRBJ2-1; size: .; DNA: TGTGCCAGCAGCCCCGACGTAGCGGGGGGGCTTTGGGATGAGCAGTTCTTC; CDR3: CASSPDVAGGLWDEQFF
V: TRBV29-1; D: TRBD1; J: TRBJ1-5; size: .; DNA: TGCAGCGTTGAAGTCGAGGGGGCAGGCAATCAGCCCCAGCATTTT; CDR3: CSVEVEGAGNQPQHF
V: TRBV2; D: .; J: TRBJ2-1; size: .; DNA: TGTGCCAGGGGGGGCTACAATGAGCAGTTCTTC; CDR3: CARGGYNEQFF
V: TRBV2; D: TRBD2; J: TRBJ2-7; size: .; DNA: TGTGCCAGCAAGCGGGACGGATCCTACGAGCAGTACTTC; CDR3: CASKRDGSYEQYF
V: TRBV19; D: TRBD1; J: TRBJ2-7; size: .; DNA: TGTGCCAGTAGTATCGTTGGACAGGGAGGCGAGCAGTACTTC; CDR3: CASSIVGQGGEQYF
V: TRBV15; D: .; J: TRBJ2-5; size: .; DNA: TGTGCCACCAGCAGAACCCGTCTAGCGATACAAGAGACCCAGTACTTC; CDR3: CATSRTRLAIQETQYF
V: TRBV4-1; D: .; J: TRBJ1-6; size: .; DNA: TGCGCCAGCAGCCAAGTTTTGACAGTCTCTTTGTATAATTCACCCCTCCACTTT; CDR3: CASSQVLTVSLYNSPLHF
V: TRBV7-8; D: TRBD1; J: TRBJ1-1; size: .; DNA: TGTGCCAGCAGCTTAAGGGACAGGGCGACTGAAGCTTTCTTT; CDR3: CASSLRDRATEAFF
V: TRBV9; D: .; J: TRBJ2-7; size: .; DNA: TGTGCCAGCAGCGTAGGCCGGGGTAACTCCTACGAGCAGTACTTC; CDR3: CASSVGRGNSYEQYF
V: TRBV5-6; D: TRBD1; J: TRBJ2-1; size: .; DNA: TGTGCCAGCAGCTTGCGGACAGGGGGCGCAGGTCCCAGGGAGCAGTTCTTC; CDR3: CASSLRTGGAGPREQFF
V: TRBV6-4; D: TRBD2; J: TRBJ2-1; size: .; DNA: TGTGCCAGCAGTGAAGCGGGGGGGCTTGGTGAGCAGTTCTTC; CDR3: CASSEAGGLGEQFF
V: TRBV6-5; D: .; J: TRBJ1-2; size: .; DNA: TGTGCCAGCAGTAGGAGGCAGACCTATGGCTACACCTTC; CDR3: CASSRRQTYGYTF
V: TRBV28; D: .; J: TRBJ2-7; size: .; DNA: TGTGCCAGCAGTTTAGCGACGGGGACAAGCTCCTACGAGCAGTACTTC; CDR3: CASSLATGTSSYEQYF
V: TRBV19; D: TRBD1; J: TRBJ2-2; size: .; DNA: TGTGCCAGTAGTTTTTCCGGGACAGGGATCACCGGGGAGCTGTTTTTT; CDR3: CASSFSGTGITGELFF
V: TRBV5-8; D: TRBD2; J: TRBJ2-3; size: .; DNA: TGTGCCAGCAGCCGGGGACTAGCGGGCGCCGCAGATACGCAGTATTTT; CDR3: CASSRGLAGAADTQYF
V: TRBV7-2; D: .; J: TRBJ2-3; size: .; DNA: TGTGCCAGCAGCTTAGTGGGCCTAAGCACAGATACGCAGTATTTT; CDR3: CASSLVGLSTDTQYF